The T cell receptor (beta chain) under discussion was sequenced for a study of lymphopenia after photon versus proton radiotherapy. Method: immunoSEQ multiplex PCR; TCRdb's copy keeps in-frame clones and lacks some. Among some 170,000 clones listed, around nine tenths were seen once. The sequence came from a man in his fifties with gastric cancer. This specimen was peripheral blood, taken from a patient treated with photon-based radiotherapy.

CDR3 in DNA: TGTGCCAGCAGCTTTACAAGCAGGGGGCATGAAAAACTGTTTTTT. Its protein is CASSFTSRGHEKLFF. This chain links TRBV11-2 with TRBJ1-4; TRBD1 aligns across 8 bases. The V and J ends lost 3 bases and 6 bases, in that order; junction bases with no gene match: 6. CDR3 size: 15 residues. The V gene's germline CDR1 is SGHAT and CDR2 FQNNGV.